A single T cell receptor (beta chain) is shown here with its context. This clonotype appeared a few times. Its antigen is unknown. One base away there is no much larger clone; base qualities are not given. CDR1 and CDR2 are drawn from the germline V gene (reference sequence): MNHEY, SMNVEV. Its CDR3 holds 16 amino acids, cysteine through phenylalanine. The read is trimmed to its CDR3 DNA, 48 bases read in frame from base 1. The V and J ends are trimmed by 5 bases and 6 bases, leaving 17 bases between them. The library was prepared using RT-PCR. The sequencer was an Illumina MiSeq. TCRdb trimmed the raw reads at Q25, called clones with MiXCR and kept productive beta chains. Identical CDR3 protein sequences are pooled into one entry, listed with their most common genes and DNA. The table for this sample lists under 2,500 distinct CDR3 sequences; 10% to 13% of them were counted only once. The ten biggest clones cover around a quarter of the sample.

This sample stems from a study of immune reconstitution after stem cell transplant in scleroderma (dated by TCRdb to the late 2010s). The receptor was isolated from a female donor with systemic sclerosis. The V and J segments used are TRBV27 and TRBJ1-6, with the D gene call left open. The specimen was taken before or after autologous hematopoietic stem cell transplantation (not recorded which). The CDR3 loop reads CASSPQLRTTNSPLHF. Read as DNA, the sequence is TGTGCCAGCAGTCCCCAATTGCGAACTACTAATTCACCCCTCCACTTT.